This entry concerns a single TCR beta chain. This sample was taken from a study of blood T cell repertoires in COVID-19. Turning to the study itself: The United States, Italy and Spain were the sources of the acute and convalescent COVID-19 samples. Nucleic acid was either cDNA or gDNA, and it came from T cells, B-cell-depleted T cells, or PBMCs.

The data were produced by immunoSEQ multiplex PCR, yet TCRdb's version contains in-frame clones alone and is incomplete. In the table there are 120,000 or so clones, roughly 85% of which are singletons. With 3 bases clipped from V and 7 bases from J, the junction kept 7 bases outside the gene matches. Germline values: CDR1 KGHDR, CDR2 SFDVKD. The CDR3 consists of 16 residues. This TCR came from a human donor in a cohort sampled during active COVID-19. The sequencing sample was made of peripheral blood. The rearrangement links TRBV24-1 to TRBJ1-4, with 10 bases identical to TRBD1. CDR3 in amino acids: CATSDPQGDRGEKLFF. Written as DNA, the CDR3 is TGTGCCACCAGTGATCCCCAAGGGGACAGGGGTGAAAAACTGTTTTTT.